This T cell receptor (beta chain) is drawn from a study of shared clonotypes between healthy human individuals. Turning to the study itself: Three plates each covered CD4 naive and memory; CD8 naive two, CD8 memory one. Study-wide points: Sharing of clonotypes among donors was expected to vary with sequencing depth.

Remarks on this clone: Antigen unknown.

V was cut by 5 bases and J by 2 bases, with 13 bases left in between. This CDR3 comprises 14 residues. Germline lookup yields CDR1 LNHDA and CDR2 SQIVND (reference sequence). Researchers ran the assay at a deep level. The data were produced by immunoSEQ multiplex PCR, yet TCRdb's version contains in-frame clones alone and is incomplete. The data hold under 1,100,000 clones, with around 74% observed a single time. This chain links TRBV19 with TRBJ2-7; D might be TRBD2 (5 bases). The specimen sequenced was memory CD4+ T cells sorted from blood. The subset denotes: CD45RA-negative fraction. The receptor was derived from a man younger than 35 in good health. As DNA, the CDR3 is TGTGCCAGTAGTGCGGCGGGCCTCACCTACGAGCAGTACTTC. This sequence encodes CASSAAGLTYEQYF.